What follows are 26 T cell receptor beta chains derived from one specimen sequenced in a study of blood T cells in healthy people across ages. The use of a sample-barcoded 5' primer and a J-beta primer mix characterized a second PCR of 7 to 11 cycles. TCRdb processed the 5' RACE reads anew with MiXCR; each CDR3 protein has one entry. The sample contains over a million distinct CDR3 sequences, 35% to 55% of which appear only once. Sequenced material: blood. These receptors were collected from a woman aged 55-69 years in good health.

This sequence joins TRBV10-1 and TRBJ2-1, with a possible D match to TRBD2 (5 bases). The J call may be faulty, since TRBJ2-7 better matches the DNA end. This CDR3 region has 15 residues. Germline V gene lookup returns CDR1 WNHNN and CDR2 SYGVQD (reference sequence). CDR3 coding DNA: TGCGCCAGCAGCGATCCGGGATCCCCCCCGGGGGAGCAGTACTTC. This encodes CASSDPGSPPGEQYF.

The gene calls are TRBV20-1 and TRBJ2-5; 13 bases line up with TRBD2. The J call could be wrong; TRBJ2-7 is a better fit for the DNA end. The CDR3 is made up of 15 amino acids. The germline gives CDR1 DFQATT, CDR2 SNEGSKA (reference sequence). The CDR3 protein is CSATSLAGGRNEQYF. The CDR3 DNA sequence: TGCAGTGCTACCTCACTAGCGGGAGGGAGAAACGAGCAGTACTTC.

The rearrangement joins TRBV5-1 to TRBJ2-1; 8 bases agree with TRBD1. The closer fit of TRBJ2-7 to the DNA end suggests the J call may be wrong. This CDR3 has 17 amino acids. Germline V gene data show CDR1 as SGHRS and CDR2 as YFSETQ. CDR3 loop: CASSLSAGQATYNEQYF. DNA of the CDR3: TGCGCCAGCAGCTTGAGCGCGGGACAGGCAACCTACAATGAGCAGTACTTC.

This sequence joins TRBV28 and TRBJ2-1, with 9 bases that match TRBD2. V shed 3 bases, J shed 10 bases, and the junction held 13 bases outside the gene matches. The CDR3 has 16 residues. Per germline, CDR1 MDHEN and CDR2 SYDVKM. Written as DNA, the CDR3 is TGTGCCAGCAGTTTCTTCCCTAGCGGGACGACCTTAGAGCAGTTCTTC. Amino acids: CASSFFPSGTTLEQFF.

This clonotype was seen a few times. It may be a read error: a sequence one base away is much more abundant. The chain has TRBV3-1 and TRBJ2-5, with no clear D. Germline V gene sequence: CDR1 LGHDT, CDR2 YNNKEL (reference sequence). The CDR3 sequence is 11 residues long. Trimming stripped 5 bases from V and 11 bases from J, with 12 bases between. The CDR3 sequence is CASSSRAEQYF. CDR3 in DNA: TGTGCCAGCAGCTCCCGGGCCGAACAGTACTTC.

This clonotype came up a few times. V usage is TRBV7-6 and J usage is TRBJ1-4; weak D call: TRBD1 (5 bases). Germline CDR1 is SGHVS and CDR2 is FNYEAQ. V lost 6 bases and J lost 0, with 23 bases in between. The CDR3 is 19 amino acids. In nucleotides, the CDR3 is TGTGCCAGCAGTTCAGATCCGGGACCCGTATTTGCAACTAATGAAAAACTGTTTTTT. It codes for CASSSDPGPVFATNEKLFF.

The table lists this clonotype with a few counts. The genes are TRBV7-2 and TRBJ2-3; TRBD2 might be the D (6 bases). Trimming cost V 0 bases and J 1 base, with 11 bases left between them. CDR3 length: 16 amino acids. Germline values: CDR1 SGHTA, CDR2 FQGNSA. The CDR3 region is CASSLALLARTDTQYF. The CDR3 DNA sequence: TGTGCCAGCAGCTTAGCGTTGCTAGCGCGCACAGATACGCAGTATTTT.

The CDR3 sequence: CATEKGANVLTF. CDR3 in DNA: TGTGCCACCGAGAAAGGGGCCAACGTCCTGACTTTC. This rearrangement joins TRBV6-1 to TRBJ2-6, with D unclear. Germline V gives CDR1 MNHNS, CDR2 SASEGT. The CDR3 extends over 12 amino acids. Trimming removed 10 bases at V and 4 bases at J, with 8 bases between.

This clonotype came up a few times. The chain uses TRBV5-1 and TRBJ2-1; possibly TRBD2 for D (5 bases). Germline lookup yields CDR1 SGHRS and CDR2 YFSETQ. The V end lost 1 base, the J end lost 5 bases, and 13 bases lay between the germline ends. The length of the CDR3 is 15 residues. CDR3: CASSLRAGVDNEQFF. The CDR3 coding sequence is TGCGCCAGCAGCTTGCGGGCCGGGGTTGACAATGAGCAGTTCTTC.

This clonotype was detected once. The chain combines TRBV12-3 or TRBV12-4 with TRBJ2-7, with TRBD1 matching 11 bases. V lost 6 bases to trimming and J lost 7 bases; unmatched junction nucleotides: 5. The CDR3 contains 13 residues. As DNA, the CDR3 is TGTGCCAGCAGCATCGGGACAGGGGGAGAGCAGTACTTC. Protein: CASSIGTGGEQYF.

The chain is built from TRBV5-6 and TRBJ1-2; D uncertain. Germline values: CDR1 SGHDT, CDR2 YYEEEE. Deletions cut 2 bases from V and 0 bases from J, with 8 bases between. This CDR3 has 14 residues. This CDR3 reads CASSFEGPNYGYTF. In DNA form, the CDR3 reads TGTGCCAGCAGCTTTGAAGGGCCTAACTATGGCTACACCTTC.

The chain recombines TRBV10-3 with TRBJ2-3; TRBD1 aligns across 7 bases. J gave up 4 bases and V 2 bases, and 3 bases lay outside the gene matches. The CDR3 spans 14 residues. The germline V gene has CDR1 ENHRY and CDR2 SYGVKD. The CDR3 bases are TGTGCCATCAGTGAGGACAGGGTCCCAGATACGCAGTATTTT. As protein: CAISEDRVPDTQYF.

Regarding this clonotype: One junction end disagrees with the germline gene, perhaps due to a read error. CDR3 region: CATSRGGGSLEAQYF. CDR3 in DNA: TGTGCCACCAGCAGAGGGGGTGGGTCTCTAGAGGCCCAGTACTTC. The chain recombines TRBV15 with TRBJ2-5; the D is unclear. CDR3 length: 15 residues. Looked up from germline, CDR1 is LNHNV and CDR2 is YYDKDF (reference sequence).

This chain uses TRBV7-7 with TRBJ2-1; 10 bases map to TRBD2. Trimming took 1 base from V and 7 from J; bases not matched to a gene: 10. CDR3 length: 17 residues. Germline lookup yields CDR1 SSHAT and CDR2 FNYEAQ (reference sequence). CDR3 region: CASSLDLAGVGRNEQFF. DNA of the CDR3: TGTGCCAGCAGCTTAGACCTAGCGGGAGTGGGCAGGAATGAGCAGTTCTTC.

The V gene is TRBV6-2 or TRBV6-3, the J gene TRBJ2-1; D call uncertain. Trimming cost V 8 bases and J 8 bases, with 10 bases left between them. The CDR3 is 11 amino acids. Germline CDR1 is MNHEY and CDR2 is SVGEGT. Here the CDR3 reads CASYDGYEQFF. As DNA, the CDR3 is TGTGCCAGCTACGACGGCTATGAGCAGTTCTTC.

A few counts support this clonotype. The CDR3 region has the DNA TGCGCCAGCAGCGCCCGGACAGGGCTTAACTACGAGCAGTACTTC. The encoded protein is CASSARTGLNYEQYF. The chain has TRBV5-1 and TRBJ2-7; 8 bases are a match to TRBD1. Germline V gene sequence: CDR1 SGHRS, CDR2 YFSETQ. The CDR3 consists of 15 residues. The ends lost 4 bases at V and 3 bases at J; junction bases unmatched: 9.

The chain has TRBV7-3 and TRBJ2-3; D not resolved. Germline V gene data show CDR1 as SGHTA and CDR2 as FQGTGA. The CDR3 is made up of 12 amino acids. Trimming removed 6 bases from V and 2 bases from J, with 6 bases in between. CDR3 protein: CASRGYTDTQYF. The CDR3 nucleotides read TGTGCCAGCAGGGGGTACACAGATACGCAGTATTTT.

CDR3 nucleotides: TGCAGTGCTAGGGGGCCCCCGAATACGCAGTATTTT. It encodes CSARGPPNTQYF. The chain links TRBV20-1 to TRBJ2-3, with TRBD1 as a possible D gene (5 bases). CDR1 DFQATT and CDR2 SNEGSKA come from the germline V gene (reference sequence). The CDR3 contains 12 residues. Deletions cut 3 bases from V and 7 bases from J, with 11 bases between.

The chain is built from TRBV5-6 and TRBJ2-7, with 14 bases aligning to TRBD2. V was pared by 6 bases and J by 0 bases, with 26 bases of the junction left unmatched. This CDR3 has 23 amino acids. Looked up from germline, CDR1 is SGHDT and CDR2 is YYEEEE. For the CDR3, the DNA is TGTGCCAGCAACCTACCAGGGTCCCCCAGGACTAGCGGGAGGCCCAAAAGCTCCTACGAGCAGTACTTC. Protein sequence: CASNLPGSPRTSGRPKSSYEQYF.

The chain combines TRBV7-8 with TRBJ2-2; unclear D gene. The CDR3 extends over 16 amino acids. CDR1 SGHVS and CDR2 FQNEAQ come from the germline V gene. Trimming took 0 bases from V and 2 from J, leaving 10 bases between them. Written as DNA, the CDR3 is TGTGCCAGCAGCTTAGCGCTGGGGATTAACACCGGGGAGCTGTTTTTT. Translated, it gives CASSLALGINTGELFF. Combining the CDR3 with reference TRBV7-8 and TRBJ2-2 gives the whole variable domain GAGVSQSPRYKVAKRGQDVALRCDPISGHVSLFWYQQALGQGPEFLTYFQNEAQLDKSGLPSDRFFAERPEGSVSTLKIQRTQQEDSAVYLCASSLALGINTGELFFGEGSRLTVL.

The CDR3 sequence: CASSKGWSDTQYF. As DNA, the CDR3 is TGTGCCAGCAGCAAAGGCTGGAGCGATACGCAGTATTTT. The chain combines TRBV21-1 with TRBJ2-3. TRBV21-1 is described as a pseudogene. This CDR3 has 13 amino acids.

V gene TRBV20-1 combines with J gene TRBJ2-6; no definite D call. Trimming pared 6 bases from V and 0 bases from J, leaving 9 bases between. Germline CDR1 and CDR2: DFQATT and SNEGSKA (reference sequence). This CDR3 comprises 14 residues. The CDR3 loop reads CSALPSSGANVLTF. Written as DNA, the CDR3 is TGCAGTGCCCTGCCTAGCTCTGGGGCCAACGTCCTGACTTTC.

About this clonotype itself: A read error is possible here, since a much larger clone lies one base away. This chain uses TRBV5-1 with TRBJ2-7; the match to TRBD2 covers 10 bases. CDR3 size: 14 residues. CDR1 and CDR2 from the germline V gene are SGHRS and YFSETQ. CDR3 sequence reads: CACSSTSGTYEQYF. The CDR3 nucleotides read TGCGCCTGCAGCTCTACTAGCGGGACCTACGAGCAGTACTTC.

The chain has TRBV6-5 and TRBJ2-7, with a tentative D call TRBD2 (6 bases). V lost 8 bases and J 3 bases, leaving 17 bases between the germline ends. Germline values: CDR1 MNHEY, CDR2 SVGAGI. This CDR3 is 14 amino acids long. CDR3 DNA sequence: TGTGCCAGCGGGTGGGGGACTTCCAGCTACGAGCAGTACTTC. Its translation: CASGWGTSSYEQYF.

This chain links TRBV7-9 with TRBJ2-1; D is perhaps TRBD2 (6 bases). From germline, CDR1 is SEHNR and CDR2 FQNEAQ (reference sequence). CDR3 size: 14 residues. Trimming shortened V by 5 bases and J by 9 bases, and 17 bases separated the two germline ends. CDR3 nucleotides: TGTGCCAGCAGCGCCGATACCAGGGAGGCTGAGCAGTTCTTC. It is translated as CASSADTREAEQFF.

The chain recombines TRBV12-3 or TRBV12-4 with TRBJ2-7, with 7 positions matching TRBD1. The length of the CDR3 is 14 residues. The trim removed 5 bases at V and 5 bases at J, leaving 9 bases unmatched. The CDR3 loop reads CASSPKGARNEQYF. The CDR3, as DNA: TGTGCCAGCAGTCCCAAGGGGGCGCGGAACGAGCAGTACTTC.